This entry lists 21 T cell receptor beta chains sequenced from one sample in a study of vaccination effects on CD4 cells after COVID-19. Their antigens are not known. The protocol was immunoSEQ multiplex PCR, while the TCRdb copy is restricted to in-frame clones and leaves out a portion. Here the sample spans 40,000 to 45,000 clones, 76% being singletons. Upon completion of roughly ten days in culture, CD4+ T cells were isolated. The person had a PCR-confirmed SARS-CoV-2 infection during March to December 2020. Two doses of either BNT162b2 or mRNA-1273 were given to each participant. Sample: CD4+ T cells from PBMCs cultured without peptide, taken after COVID-19 vaccination. The receptors shown here come from a human donor who had a prior SARS-CoV-2 infection.

The CDR3 bases are TGTGCCTGGAGTGAGGGGGGCCGGTTTGGGCAGTACTTC. Its translation is CAWSEGGRFGQYF. The chain employs TRBV30 and TRBJ2-7; the D gene could be TRBD1 or TRBD2 (6 bases each). CDR1 GTSNPN and CDR2 SVGIG come from the germline V gene (reference sequence). With 1 base removed from V and 9 bases from J, the gap between germline ends came to 16 bases. This CDR3 comprises 13 residues. Drawing the rest from reference TRBV30 and TRBJ2-7, the complete variable domain is SQTIHQWPATLVQPVGSPLSLECTVEGTSNPNLYWYRQAAGRGLQLLFYSVGIGQISSEVPQNLSASRPQDRQFILSSKKLLLSDSGFYLCAWSEGGRFGQYFGPGTRLTVT.

The rearrangement links TRBV29-1 to TRBJ2-1; tentative D call: TRBD2 (6 bases). This CDR3 region has 11 residues. Trimming shortened V by 4 bases and J by 5 bases, and 6 bases separated the two germline ends. Per germline, CDR1 SQVTM and CDR2 ANQGSEA. The CDR3, as DNA: TGCAGCGTTGGGGGGGACAATGAGCAGTTCTTC. Its translation is CSVGGDNEQFF.

The chain recombines TRBV5-5 with TRBJ1-5, with 11 bases fitting TRBD1. V gave up 5 bases and J gave up 4 bases; unmatched junction bases: 5. Germline values: CDR1 SGHKS, CDR2 YYEKEE (reference sequence). There are 15 residues in the CDR3. CDR3 in amino acids: CASRRGQGENQPQHF. In nucleotides, the CDR3 is TGTGCCAGCAGACGGGGACAGGGGGAGAATCAGCCCCAGCATTTT. Filled out from reference TRBV5-5 and TRBJ1-5, the complete variable domain reads DAGVTQSPTHLIKTRGQQVTLRCSPISGHKSVSWYQQVLGQGPQFIFQYYEKEERGRGNFPDRFSARQFPNYSSELNVNALLLGDSALYLCASRRGQGENQPQHFGDGTRLSIL.

The chain couples TRBV9 to TRBJ2-1, with TRBD2 matching 12 bases. The CDR3 contains 16 residues. The germline V gene encodes CDR1 SGDLS and CDR2 YYNGEE. Trimming took 0 bases from V and 7 from J; bases not matched to a gene: 5. DNA for the CDR3: TGTGCCAGCAGCGTAGTTCTAGCGGGGGGGCGGAATGAGCAGTTCTTC. As protein: CASSVVLAGGRNEQFF.

The gene calls are TRBV9 and TRBJ2-3, with D unclear. Germline loops: CDR1 SGDLS, CDR2 YYNGEE. The V gene lost 0 bases and the J gene lost 4 bases, with 6 bases spanning the gap. There are 13 residues in the CDR3. CDR3 nucleotide sequence: TGTGCCAGCAGCGTAGCAGTCGCAGATACGCAGTATTTT. This codes for CASSVAVADTQYF.

The CDR3 spells CASTGTGGALYGYTF. DNA of the CDR3: TGTGCCAGCACCGGAACGGGGGGGGCCCTCTATGGCTACACCTTC. The chain carries TRBV9 and TRBJ1-2; tentative D call: TRBD1 (6 bases). The V end lost 6 bases, the J end lost 4 bases, and 19 bases lay between the germline ends. Germline V gene sequence: CDR1 SGDLS, CDR2 YYNGEE. CDR3 length: 15 amino acids.

This chain connects TRBV5-1 to TRBJ2-7, with TRBD2 identical over 13 bases. This CDR3 comprises 23 residues. Germline CDR1 reads SGHRS; CDR2 reads YFSETQ. V dropped 9 bases and J dropped 7; count of bases not matched to a gene: 37. The CDR3: CANLDLGVWGLAGRAVKELEQYF. The CDR3 nucleotides read TGCGCCAACCTGGACCTAGGGGTTTGGGGACTAGCGGGGAGGGCCGTTAAGGAACTTGAGCAGTACTTC.

The V call is TRBV7-8, the J call TRBJ2-7, with TRBD2 as a possible D gene (6 bases). The V end lost 1 base, the J end lost 7 bases, and 23 bases lay between the germline ends. CDR3 length: 17 residues. Germline CDR1 is SGHVS and CDR2 is FQNEAQ. DNA for the CDR3: TGTGCCAGCAGCTTAGTGGGTGGGCCGGAGGGGACCGGGGAGCAGTACTTC. This codes for CASSLVGGPEGTGEQYF.

The V call is TRBV12-5, the J call TRBJ1-2, with a weak D call TRBD1 (6 bases). Germline V gene sequence: CDR1 LGHNT, CDR2 FRNRAP. V lost 0 bases and J 2 bases, leaving 10 bases between the germline ends. This CDR3 region has 15 residues. The CDR3 DNA is TGTGCTAGTGGTTTGGTCGGAACAGGGAACTATGGCTACACCTTC. Translating it yields CASGLVGTGNYGYTF. The variable domain in full, with the rest retrieved from reference TRBV12-5 and TRBJ1-2, is DARVTQTPRHKVTEMGQEVTMRCQPILGHNTVFWYRQTMMQGLELLAYFRNRAPLDDSGMPKDRFSAEMPDATLATLKIQPSEPRDSAVYFCASGLVGTGNYGYTFGSGTRLTVV.

The chain joins TRBV19 to TRBJ2-3; 9 bases are a match to TRBD2. This CDR3 contains 17 residues. The germline gives CDR1 LNHDA, CDR2 SQIVND (reference sequence). After removal of 2 bases from V and 0 bases from J, the junction contained 6 bases not matched to a gene. The CDR3 sequence is CASSIFSSGGSTDTQYF. The CDR3 DNA follows: TGTGCCAGTAGTATATTTTCCAGCGGGGGGAGCACAGATACGCAGTATTTT.

The rearrangement links TRBV7-2 to TRBJ2-7; 8 nucleotides match TRBD1. The length of the CDR3 is 14 residues. Germline lookup yields CDR1 SGHTA and CDR2 FQGNSA. After removal of 4 bases from V and 4 bases from J, the junction contained 6 bases not matched to a gene. The DNA for the CDR3 is TGTGCCAGCAGCTACGGACAGGGTATGTACGAGCAGTACTTC. Translating gives CASSYGQGMYEQYF.

The table lists this clone with a few counts. The chain combines TRBV2 with TRBJ2-5; 9 bases map to TRBD1. Germline CDR1 reads SNHLY; CDR2 reads FYNNEI. CDR3 length: 13 amino acids. Trimming at V came to 8 bases and at J to 2 bases, leaving 3 bases not matched to a gene. The CDR3 coding sequence is TGTGCCAGCCACAGGGGGCCACAAGAGACCCAGTACTTC. This sequence encodes CASHRGPQETQYF.

The chain is built from TRBV6-5 and TRBJ2-3; 12 nucleotides agree with TRBD2. The CDR3 length is 16 residues. Germline V gives CDR1 MNHEY, CDR2 SVGAGI. With V trimmed by 3 bases and J by 1 base, 2 bases remained unmatched. CDR3 sequence: CASSYRLAGGTDTQYF. For the CDR3, the DNA is TGTGCCAGCAGTTATCGACTAGCGGGGGGCACAGATACGCAGTATTTT.

J is TRBJ2-5 and V is TRBV7-2, with D perhaps TRBD1 or TRBD2 (6 bases each). The germline V and J ends were trimmed by 7 bases and 5 bases, with 20 bases remaining between them. The CDR3 spans 15 residues. Germline loops: CDR1 SGHTA, CDR2 FQGNSA. As DNA, the CDR3 is TGTGCCAGCACCCTAGGGGGGTCAAGCCGGGAGACCCAGTACTTC. Protein: CASTLGGSSRETQYF.

This clone came up once. V is TRBV3-1 (or the pseudogene TRBV3-2) and J is TRBJ2-5; a weak D match, TRBD2 (6 bases). This CDR3 has 14 amino acids. Trimming left V 4 bases short and J 5 bases short, with 14 bases between. Germline V lookup: CDR1 LGHDT, CDR2 YNNKEL (reference sequence). As DNA, the CDR3 is TGTGCCAGCAGCCCGACCGGGAGAGGCGAGACCCAGTACTTC. Its translation is CASSPTGRGETQYF.

The genes are TRBV5-1 and TRBJ2-1, with 8 bases that match TRBD2. J gave up 7 bases and V 3 bases, and 6 bases lay outside the gene matches. The CDR3 consists of 14 residues. Looked up from germline, CDR1 is SGHRS and CDR2 is YFSETQ. CDR3 nucleotide sequence: TGCGCCAGCAGCTATAGCGGGAATAGGAATGAGCAGTTCTTC. Amino acids: CASSYSGNRNEQFF.

Worth noting for this clone: One end of the junction varies from germline; a read error may be responsible. The CDR3 sequence is CASSQRSVDGLMDF. CDR3 bases: TGTGCCAGCAGCCAAAGGTCCGTGGATGGCTTGATGGACTTC. The chain couples TRBV3-1 (or the pseudogene TRBV3-2) to TRBJ2-7; D is unresolved. Germline V lookup: CDR1 LGHDT, CDR2 YNNKEL (reference sequence). The CDR3 spans 14 residues.

V usage is TRBV5-1 and J usage is TRBJ1-1; no reliable D call. The CDR3 totals 8 residues. Germline lookup yields CDR1 SGHRS and CDR2 YFSETQ. V shed 6 bases and J shed 6 bases, with 0 bases lying between them. CDR3 residues: CASTEAFF. CDR3 DNA: TGCGCCAGCACTGAAGCTTTCTTT.

This clone has a single count. The V call is TRBV18, the J call TRBJ1-1, with 7 bases that match TRBD1. Germline values: CDR1 KGHSH, CDR2 LQKENI. The CDR3 spans 13 residues. With V trimmed by 6 bases and J by 6 bases, 7 bases remained unmatched. The CDR3: CASSRTGVPEAFF. The CDR3 DNA reads TGTGCCAGCTCTCGTACAGGGGTCCCTGAAGCTTTCTTT.

The chain links TRBV25-1 to TRBJ1-3, with a weak D call TRBD1 (5 bases). The CDR3 length is 15 residues. The germline V and J ends were trimmed by 8 bases and 2 bases, with 16 bases remaining between them. Germline V gives CDR1 MGHDK, CDR2 SYGVNS. The CDR3 nucleotides are TGTGCCAGCGCCGACGAGACAGTGACTGGAAACACCATATATTTT. This gives the protein CASADETVTGNTIYF.

Here the CDR3 reads CAWSVGLTSGEETQYF. The CDR3 region has the DNA TGTGCCTGGAGTGTCGGTTTGACTAGCGGGGAAGAGACCCAGTACTTC. The chain links TRBV30 to TRBJ2-5, with 11 bases matching TRBD2. Germline V gene data show CDR1 as GTSNPN and CDR2 as SVGIG (reference sequence). The trim removed 0 bases at V and 3 bases at J, leaving 6 bases unmatched. This CDR3 has 16 residues.